This TCR beta chain was captured by sequencing in a study of PD-1 blockade in classical Hodgkin lymphoma. General study points: Before treatment, TCR diversity in newly diagnosed patients was reportedly lower than in healthy donors.

This clone is a singleton in its sample. Its antigen remains unidentified. The sample's time point: cycle 4 day 1 (C4D1), after less than seven weeks of nivolumab. All the patients suffered relapse after autologous stem cell transplantation, and brentuximab vedotin exposure differed. After PBMCs were thawed, their CD8+ T cells were isolated by magnetic negative selection. CDR1 LNHDA and CDR2 SQIVND come from the germline V gene (reference sequence). The V gene lost 5 bases and the J gene lost 4 bases, with 19 bases spanning the gap. The CDR3 is made up of 16 amino acids. Profiled with immunoSEQ multiplex PCR; TCRdb holds only in-frame clones, not every one. The top ten hold around 18% of the sample, which has approximately 15,000 clones, under 90% seen once.

The source was CD8+ T cells from blood, collected before the fourth cycle of nivolumab. This TCR was recovered from a human donor with classical Hodgkin lymphoma. The chain has TRBV19 and TRBJ2-3; D is perhaps TRBD1 (6 bases). The CDR3 protein is CASSSRDTYLPDTQYF. The CDR3 nucleotides are TGTGCCAGTAGTTCCCGGGACACCTACCTCCCAGATACGCAGTATTTT.